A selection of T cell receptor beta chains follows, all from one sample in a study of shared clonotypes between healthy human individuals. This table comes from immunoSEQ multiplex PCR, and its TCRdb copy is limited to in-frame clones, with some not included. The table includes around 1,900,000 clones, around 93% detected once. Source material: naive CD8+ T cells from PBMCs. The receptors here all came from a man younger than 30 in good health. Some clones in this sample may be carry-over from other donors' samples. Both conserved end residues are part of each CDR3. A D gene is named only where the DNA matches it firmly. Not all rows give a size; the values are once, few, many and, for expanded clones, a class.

cdr3_aa: CASSSGQVELERETQYF
d_call: TRBD1
j_call: TRBJ2-5
clone_size: NA
v_call: TRBV11-2

cdr3_aa: CASSQRAESYNEQFF
d_call: NA
j_call: TRBJ2-1
clone_size: NA
v_call: TRBV4-1

cdr3_aa: CASSPDRDGQPQHF
d_call: TRBD1
j_call: TRBJ1-5
clone_size: NA
v_call: TRBV28

cdr3_aa: CASSVGRLAGDTDTQYF
d_call: TRBD2
j_call: TRBJ2-3
clone_size: NA
v_call: TRBV9

cdr3_aa: CASSPGTGSHEQFF
d_call: TRBD1
j_call: TRBJ2-1
clone_size: NA
v_call: TRBV7-8

cdr3_aa: CASSQDPSSYNEQFF
d_call: NA
j_call: TRBJ2-1
clone_size: NA
v_call: TRBV28

cdr3_aa: CASSLVLGTGALNEQFF
d_call: TRBD1
j_call: TRBJ2-1
clone_size: NA
v_call: TRBV27

cdr3_aa: CASSIFGEAFF
d_call: NA
j_call: TRBJ1-1
clone_size: NA
v_call: TRBV19

cdr3_aa: CASSAGQGSDEQFF
d_call: TRBD1
j_call: TRBJ2-1
clone_size: NA
v_call: TRBV9

cdr3_aa: CAWRGGSGETQYF
d_call: NA
j_call: TRBJ2-5
clone_size: NA
v_call: TRBV30

cdr3_aa: CASSLDPPLTGGRYEQYF
d_call: TRBD1
j_call: TRBJ2-7
clone_size: once
v_call: TRBV7-2

cdr3_aa: CATSSTSGGEQYF
d_call: NA
j_call: TRBJ2-7
clone_size: NA
v_call: TRBV15

cdr3_aa: CASSQDMGSEQYF
d_call: NA
j_call: NA
clone_size: NA
v_call: TRBV4-2

cdr3_aa: CASSFTGGQPQHF
d_call: NA
j_call: TRBJ1-5
clone_size: NA
v_call: TRBV27

cdr3_aa: CASSPTGPSNEQFF
d_call: NA
j_call: TRBJ2-1
clone_size: NA
v_call: TRBV5-1

cdr3_aa: CASIQSWREILGNEQFF
d_call: TRBD2
j_call: TRBJ2-1
clone_size: NA
v_call: TRBV5-6

cdr3_aa: CASSSPTTGDTYGYTF
d_call: NA
j_call: TRBJ1-2
clone_size: NA
v_call: TRBV7-9

cdr3_aa: CASSPRLAGVNEQFF
d_call: TRBD2
j_call: TRBJ2-1
clone_size: NA
v_call: TRBV28

cdr3_aa: CASSVAGQLLPNEQFF
d_call: TRBD2
j_call: TRBJ2-1
clone_size: NA
v_call: TRBV2

cdr3_aa: CASSYGAGDNYGYTF
d_call: NA
j_call: TRBJ1-2
clone_size: NA
v_call: TRBV6-5

cdr3_aa: CASSEVVLRGSGELFF
d_call: NA
j_call: TRBJ2-2
clone_size: NA
v_call: TRBV6-1

cdr3_aa: CASSLRAGPTDTQYF
d_call: NA
j_call: TRBJ2-3
clone_size: NA
v_call: TRBV21-1

cdr3_aa: CASSDRGTQETQYF
d_call: TRBD1
j_call: TRBJ2-5
clone_size: NA
v_call: TRBV19

cdr3_aa: CASSTRLAGAPQDFGQFF
d_call: TRBD2
j_call: TRBJ2-1
clone_size: NA
v_call: TRBV7-2

cdr3_aa: CSVEDNRGHEQYF
d_call: NA
j_call: TRBJ2-7
clone_size: NA
v_call: TRBV29-1

cdr3_aa: CASISQGLPYNEQFF
d_call: NA
j_call: TRBJ2-1
clone_size: NA
v_call: TRBV19

cdr3_aa: CASSLQTYEQYF
d_call: NA
j_call: TRBJ2-7
clone_size: NA
v_call: TRBV7-9

cdr3_aa: CATSRDLGTELYQPQHF
d_call: TRBD1
j_call: TRBJ1-5
clone_size: NA
v_call: TRBV15

cdr3_aa: CASSFALGTYNEQFF
d_call: NA
j_call: TRBJ2-1
clone_size: NA
v_call: TRBV11-2

cdr3_aa: CASSAGVGGRDEQYF
d_call: NA
j_call: TRBJ2-7
clone_size: NA
v_call: TRBV10-2

cdr3_aa: CASSPETGANVLTF
d_call: NA
j_call: TRBJ2-6
clone_size: NA
v_call: TRBV9

cdr3_aa: CASSQGTAHNYGYTF
d_call: TRBD1
j_call: TRBJ1-2
clone_size: NA
v_call: TRBV7-9

cdr3_aa: CASSLWTGLNTEAFF
d_call: TRBD1
j_call: TRBJ1-1
clone_size: once
v_call: TRBV7-9

cdr3_aa: CAWSVRVMNTEAFF
d_call: NA
j_call: TRBJ1-1
clone_size: NA
v_call: TRBV30

cdr3_aa: CASSLAPRSTGADTEAFF
d_call: TRBD1
j_call: TRBJ1-1
clone_size: once
v_call: TRBV7-3

cdr3_aa: CASSVDGTSVSEQYF
d_call: TRBD2
j_call: TRBJ2-7
clone_size: NA
v_call: TRBV9

cdr3_aa: CASSQGALSSYNEQFF
d_call: NA
j_call: TRBJ2-1
clone_size: NA
v_call: TRBV7-7

cdr3_aa: CASSLGLSTYNEQFF
d_call: NA
j_call: TRBJ2-1
clone_size: once
v_call: TRBV11-3

cdr3_aa: CASSSHIARELFF
d_call: NA
j_call: TRBJ2-2
clone_size: NA
v_call: TRBV11-2

cdr3_aa: CASSQGDPKYYGYTF
d_call: NA
j_call: TRBJ1-2
clone_size: NA
v_call: TRBV4-2

cdr3_aa: CASSYSLGGTGGYTF
d_call: NA
j_call: TRBJ1-2
clone_size: NA
v_call: TRBV6-5

cdr3_aa: CASSFGTASGLYGYTF
d_call: NA
j_call: TRBJ1-2
clone_size: NA
v_call: TRBV5-5

cdr3_aa: CASSIDRTQGGTQYF
d_call: NA
j_call: TRBJ2-5
clone_size: NA
v_call: TRBV19

cdr3_aa: CASSYTSGRAHEQYF
d_call: TRBD2
j_call: TRBJ2-7
clone_size: NA
v_call: TRBV6-5

cdr3_aa: CASSLGGPPYEQYF
d_call: NA
j_call: TRBJ2-7
clone_size: NA
v_call: TRBV27

cdr3_aa: CASSFTSSYEQYF
d_call: NA
j_call: TRBJ2-7
clone_size: NA
v_call: TRBV27

cdr3_aa: CASSLGGWTNEQYF
d_call: NA
j_call: TRBJ2-7
clone_size: NA
v_call: TRBV27

cdr3_aa: CASSQRVGNEQYF
d_call: NA
j_call: TRBJ2-7
clone_size: NA
v_call: TRBV4-1

cdr3_aa: CAWSAPGRGLYEQYF
d_call: TRBD1
j_call: TRBJ2-7
clone_size: NA
v_call: TRBV30